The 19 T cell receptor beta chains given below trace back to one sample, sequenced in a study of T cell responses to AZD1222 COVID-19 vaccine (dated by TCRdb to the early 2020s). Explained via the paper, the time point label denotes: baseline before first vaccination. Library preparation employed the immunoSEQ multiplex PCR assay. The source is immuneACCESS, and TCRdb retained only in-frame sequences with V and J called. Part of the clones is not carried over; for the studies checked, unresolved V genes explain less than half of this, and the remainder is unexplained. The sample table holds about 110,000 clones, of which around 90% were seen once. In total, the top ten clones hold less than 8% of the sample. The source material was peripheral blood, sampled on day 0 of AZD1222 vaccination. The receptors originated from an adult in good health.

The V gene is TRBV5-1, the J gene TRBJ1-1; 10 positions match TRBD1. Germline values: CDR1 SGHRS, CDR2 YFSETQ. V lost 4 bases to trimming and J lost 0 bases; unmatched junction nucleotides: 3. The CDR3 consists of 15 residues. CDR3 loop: CASSPGQGLNTEAFF. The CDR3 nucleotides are TGCGCCAGCAGCCCGGGACAGGGGTTGAACACTGAAGCTTTCTTT.

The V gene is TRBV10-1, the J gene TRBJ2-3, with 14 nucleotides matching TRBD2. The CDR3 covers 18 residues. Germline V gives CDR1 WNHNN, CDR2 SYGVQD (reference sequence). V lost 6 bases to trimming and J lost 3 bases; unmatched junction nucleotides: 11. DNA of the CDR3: TGCGCCAGCAGGCCTGGGACTAGCGGGAGACTAAGGACAGATACGCAGTATTTT. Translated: CASRPGTSGRLRTDTQYF.

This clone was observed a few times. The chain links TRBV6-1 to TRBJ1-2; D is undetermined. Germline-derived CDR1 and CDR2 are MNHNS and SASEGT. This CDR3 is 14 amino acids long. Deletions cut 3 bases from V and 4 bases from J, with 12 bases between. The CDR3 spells CASSDGGRSYGYTF. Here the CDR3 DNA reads TGTGCCAGCAGTGATGGCGGAAGGAGCTATGGCTACACCTTC.

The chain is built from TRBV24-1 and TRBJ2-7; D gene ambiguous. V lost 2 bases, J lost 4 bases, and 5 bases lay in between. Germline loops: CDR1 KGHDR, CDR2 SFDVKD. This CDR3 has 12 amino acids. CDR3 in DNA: TGTGCCACCAGTGATTCCAAATACGAGCAGTACTTC. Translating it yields CATSDSKYEQYF.

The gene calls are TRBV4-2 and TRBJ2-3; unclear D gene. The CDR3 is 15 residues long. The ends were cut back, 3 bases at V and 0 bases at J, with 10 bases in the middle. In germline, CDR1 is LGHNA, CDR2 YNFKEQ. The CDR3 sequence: CASSQTRASTDTQYF. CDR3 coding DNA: TGTGCCAGCAGCCAGACCCGGGCTAGCACAGATACGCAGTATTTT.

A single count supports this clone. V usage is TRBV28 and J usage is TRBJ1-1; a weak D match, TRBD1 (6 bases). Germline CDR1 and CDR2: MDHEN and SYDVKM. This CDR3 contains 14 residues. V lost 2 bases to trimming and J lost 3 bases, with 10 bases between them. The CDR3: CASSLGDTYTEAFF. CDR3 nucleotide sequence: TGTGCCAGCAGTTTAGGGGACACCTACACTGAAGCTTTCTTT.

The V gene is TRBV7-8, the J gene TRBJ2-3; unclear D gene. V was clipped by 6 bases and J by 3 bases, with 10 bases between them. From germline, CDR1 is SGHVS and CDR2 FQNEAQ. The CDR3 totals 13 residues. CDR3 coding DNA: TGTGCCAGCAGGATTCGTTTTACAGATACGCAGTATTTT. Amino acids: CASRIRFTDTQYF.

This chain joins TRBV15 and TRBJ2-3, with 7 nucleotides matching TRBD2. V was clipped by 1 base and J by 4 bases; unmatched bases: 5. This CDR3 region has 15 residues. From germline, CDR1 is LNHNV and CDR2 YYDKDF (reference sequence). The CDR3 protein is CATSRGGGSADTQYF. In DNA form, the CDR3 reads TGTGCCACCAGCAGAGGGGGCGGGAGCGCAGATACGCAGTATTTT.

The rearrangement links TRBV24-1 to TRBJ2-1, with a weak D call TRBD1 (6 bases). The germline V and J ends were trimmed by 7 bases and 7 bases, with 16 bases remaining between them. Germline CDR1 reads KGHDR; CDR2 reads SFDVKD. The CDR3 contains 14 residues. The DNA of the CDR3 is TGTGCCACCAGCAGCTCGGGACAAGTTAATGAGCAGTTCTTC. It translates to CATSSSGQVNEQFF.

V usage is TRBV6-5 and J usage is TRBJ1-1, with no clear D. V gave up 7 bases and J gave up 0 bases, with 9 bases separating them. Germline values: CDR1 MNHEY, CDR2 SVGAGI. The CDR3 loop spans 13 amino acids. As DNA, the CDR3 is TGTGCCAGCAAGACCCCGATGAACACTGAAGCTTTCTTT. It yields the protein CASKTPMNTEAFF.

The chain's CDR3 is CASSPNGRDEQFF. The CDR3 DNA reads TGTGCCAGCTCACCCAACGGGAGGGATGAGCAGTTCTTC. The chain recombines TRBV18 with TRBJ2-1, with TRBD2 matching 8 bases. The germline V gene encodes CDR1 KGHSH and CDR2 LQKENI. Trimming removed 3 bases from V and 8 bases from J; junction bases left unmatched: 3. This CDR3 has 13 amino acids. Complete variable domain (other parts from reference TRBV18 and TRBJ2-1): NAGVMQNPRHLVRRRGQEARLRCSPMKGHSHVYWYRQLPEEGLKFMVYLQKENIIDESGMPKERFSAEFPKEGPSILRIQQVVRGDSAAYFCASSPNGRDEQFFGPGTRLTVL.

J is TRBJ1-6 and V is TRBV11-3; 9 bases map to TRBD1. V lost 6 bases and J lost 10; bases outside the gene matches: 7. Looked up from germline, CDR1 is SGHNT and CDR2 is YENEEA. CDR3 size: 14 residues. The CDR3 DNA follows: TGTGCCAGCAGGGGGACAGGGCGGCAATCACCCCTCCACTTT. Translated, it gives CASRGTGRQSPLHF.

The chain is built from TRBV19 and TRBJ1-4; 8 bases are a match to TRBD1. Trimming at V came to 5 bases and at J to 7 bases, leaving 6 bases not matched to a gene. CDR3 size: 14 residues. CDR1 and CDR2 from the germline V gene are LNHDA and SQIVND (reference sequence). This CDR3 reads CASSPRTGTEKLFF. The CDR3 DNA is TGTGCCAGTAGTCCCCGGACAGGGACTGAAAAACTGTTTTTT.

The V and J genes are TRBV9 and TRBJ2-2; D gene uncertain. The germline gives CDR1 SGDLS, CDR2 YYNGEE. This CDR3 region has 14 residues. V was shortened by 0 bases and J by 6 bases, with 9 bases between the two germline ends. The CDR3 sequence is CASSVDLGPGELFF. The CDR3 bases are TGTGCCAGCAGCGTAGACCTCGGTCCCGGGGAGCTGTTTTTT.

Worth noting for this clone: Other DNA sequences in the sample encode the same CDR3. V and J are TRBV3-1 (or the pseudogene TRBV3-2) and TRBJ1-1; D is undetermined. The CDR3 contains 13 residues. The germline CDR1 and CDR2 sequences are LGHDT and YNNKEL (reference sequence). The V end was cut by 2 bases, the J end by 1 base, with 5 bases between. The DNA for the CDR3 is TGTGCCAGCAGCCAATTAGGGAACACTGAAGCTTTCTTT. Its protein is CASSQLGNTEAFF.

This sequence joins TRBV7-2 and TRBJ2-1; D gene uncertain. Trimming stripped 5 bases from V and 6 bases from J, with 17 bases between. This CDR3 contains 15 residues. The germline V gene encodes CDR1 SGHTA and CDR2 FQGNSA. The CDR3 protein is CASSLTRLSPNEQFF. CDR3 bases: TGTGCCAGCAGCCTCACGAGGCTCAGCCCCAATGAGCAGTTCTTC.

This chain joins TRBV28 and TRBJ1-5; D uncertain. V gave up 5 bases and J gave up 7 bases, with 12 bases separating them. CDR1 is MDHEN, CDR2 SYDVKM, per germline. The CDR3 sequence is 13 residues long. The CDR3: CASSTTAWQPQHF. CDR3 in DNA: TGTGCCAGCAGTACAACGGCGTGGCAGCCCCAGCATTTT.

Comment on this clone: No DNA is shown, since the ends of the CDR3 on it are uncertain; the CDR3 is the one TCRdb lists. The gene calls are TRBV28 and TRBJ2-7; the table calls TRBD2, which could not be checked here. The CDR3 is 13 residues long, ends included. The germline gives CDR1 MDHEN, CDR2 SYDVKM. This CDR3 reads CASSFFGEYEQYF.

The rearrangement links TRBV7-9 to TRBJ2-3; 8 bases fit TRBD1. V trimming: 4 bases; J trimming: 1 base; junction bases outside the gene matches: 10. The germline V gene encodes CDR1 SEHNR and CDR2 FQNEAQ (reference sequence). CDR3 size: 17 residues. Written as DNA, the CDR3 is TGTGCCAGCAGCTCGTACACAACAGGGGGAGGCACAGATACGCAGTATTTT. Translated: CASSSYTTGGGTDTQYF.